Listed below are T cell receptor beta chains from one sample, sequenced in a study of cytomegalovirus exposure and HLA in healthy donors. The assay was immunoSEQ multiplex PCR, and TCRdb's table has in-frame clones only and misses some. The table records about 210,000 clones, approximately 83% of them present only once. Sequenced material: PBMCs. The receptor set was obtained from a woman between 45 and 65 years old in good health and CMV-seropositive. The CDR3 runs from the conserved cysteine through the conserved F or W. The D gene is left open where the match is weak. Clone size is stated in some rows and not others, as once, few, many or a class when expanded.

V gene	J gene	clone size	D gene	CDR3 protein	CDR3 DNA
TRBV6-4	TRBJ1-2	.	TRBD1	CASSPGQGKYGYTF	TGTGCCAGCAGTCCGGGACAGGGGAAGTATGGCTACACCTTC
TRBV5-1	TRBJ2-5	.	TRBD2	CASSFAGLAGVHQYF	TGCGCCAGCAGCTTCGCGGGACTAGCGGGGGTTCACCAGTACTTC
TRBV18	TRBJ2-6	.	TRBD1	CASSLQGASGANVLTF	TGTGCCAGCTCATTACAGGGGGCTAGTGGGGCCAACGTCCTGACTTTC
TRBV6-1	TRBJ2-3	.	TRBD2	CATRTSDGTDTQYF	TGTGCCACCCGGACTAGCGACGGCACAGATACGCAGTATTTT
TRBV5-1	TRBJ1-1	once	TRBD1	CASSRTGRNTEAFF	TGCGCCAGCAGCAGGACAGGTCGGAACACTGAAGCTTTCTTT
TRBV5-1	TRBJ1-4	.	.	CASSLVPEGGDEKLFF	TGCGCCAGCAGCTTGGTACCTGAAGGCGGGGACGAAAAACTGTTTTTT
TRBV11-2	TRBJ1-3	.	.	CASSLDRASNTIYF	TGTGCCAGCAGCTTAGACAGGGCCAGTAACACCATATATTTT
TRBV30	TRBJ1-1	few	TRBD1	CAWTLQGLLNTEAFF	TGTGCCTGGACCTTACAGGGGCTATTGAACACTGAAGCTTTCTTT
TRBV18	TRBJ2-7	.	TRBD2	CASSPRGLAGGLVEQYF	TGTGCCAGCTCACCCCGGGGCCTAGCGGGGGGCTTGGTCGAGCAGTACTTC
TRBV6-1	TRBJ1-2	few	.	CASIVGQLANYGYTF	TGTGCCAGTATCGTCGGACAGCTAGCTAACTATGGCTACACCTTC
TRBV6-5	TRBJ1-1	.	TRBD1	CASRDRVREAFF	TGTGCCAGCAGAGACAGGGTTCGGGAAGCTTTCTTT
TRBV12-5	TRBJ1-1	.	.	CASGLASGTEAFF	TGTGCTAGTGGTTTGGCATCAGGCACTGAAGCTTTCTTT
TRBV19	TRBJ1-1	.	TRBD1	CASIPGGGLNTEAFF	TGTGCCAGTATCCCAGGGGGCGGTTTGAACACTGAAGCTTTCTTT
TRBV7-2	TRBJ1-3	.	TRBD1	CASSIRQGWGSGNTIYF	TGTGCCAGCAGCATCCGACAGGGTTGGGGCTCTGGAAACACCATATATTTT
TRBV13	TRBJ1-2	once	.	CASSLGRGVDGYTF	TGTGCCAGCAGCTTAGGTAGGGGCGTTGATGGCTACACCTTC
TRBV6-6	TRBJ1-2	.	.	CASRTGGNYGYTF	TGTGCCAGCAGGACGGGGGGGAACTATGGCTACACCTTC
TRBV11-1	TRBJ1-1	once	.	CASSSPLAPVAFF	TGTGCCAGCAGCAGTCCTTTGGCTCCCGTAGCTTTCTTT
TRBV4-1	TRBJ2-7	.	.	CASSHSPLRREQYF	TGCGCCAGCAGCCATAGCCCACTGCGTCGGGAGCAGTACTTC
TRBV27	TRBJ2-1	.	TRBD1	CASSRDRGRDEQFF	TGTGCCAGCAGTCGGGACAGGGGTAGGGATGAGCAGTTCTTC
TRBV18	TRBJ2-2	.	TRBD1	CASSPPNRGNTGELFF	TGTGCCAGCTCACCACCGAACAGGGGTAACACCGGGGAGCTGTTTTTT
TRBV30	TRBJ1-5	.	.	CAWSVSLSNQPQHF	TGTGCCTGGAGTGTCTCCCTGAGCAATCAGCCCCAGCATTTT
TRBV9	TRBJ1-1	once	.	CASSAGVQVNTEAFF	TGTGCCAGCAGCGCAGGCGTCCAAGTGAACACTGAAGCTTTCTTT
TRBV19	TRBJ2-3	.	.	CASSIRPGDTQYF	TGTGCCAGTAGTATTAGACCGGGAGATACGCAGTATTTT
TRBV30	TRBJ1-4	once	TRBD1	CAWGQATNEKLFF	TGTGCCTGGGGACAGGCGACTAATGAAAAACTGTTTTTT
TRBV19	TRBJ2-7	.	TRBD1	CASSTRQGGWDEQYF	TGTGCCAGTAGTACACGACAGGGTGGATGGGACGAGCAGTACTTC
TRBV30	TRBJ1-2	.	.	CAWKAGLSSYYGYTF	TGTGCCTGGAAGGCAGGGCTTAGTTCATACTATGGCTACACCTTC
TRBV5-1	TRBJ2-6	.	TRBD1	CASNSRGLSGANVLTF	TGCGCCAGCAACTCCAGGGGGCTCTCTGGGGCCAACGTCCTGACTTTC
TRBV7-6	TRBJ2-2	.	.	CASGRSNTGELFF	TGTGCCAGTGGCCGATCTAACACCGGGGAGCTGTTTTTT
TRBV2	TRBJ1-6	few	.	CASIYSQVYNSPLHF	TGTGCCAGCATCTATTCTCAAGTCTATAATTCACCCCTCCACTTT
TRBV11-1	TRBJ2-7	.	TRBD1	CASSPRTGRGLDEQYF	TGTGCCAGCAGCCCCAGGACAGGGAGAGGTCTCGACGAGCAGTACTTC
TRBV7-9	TRBJ1-1	.	TRBD1	CASSLGQGVAEAFF	TGTGCCAGCAGCCTGGGACAGGGGGTGGCTGAAGCTTTCTTT
TRBV5-1	TRBJ2-1	.	TRBD2	CASSFGTSGGAEFF	TGCGCCAGCAGCTTCGGGACTAGCGGGGGGGCGGAGTTCTTC
TRBV28	TRBJ2-5	few	TRBD2	CASSLGGRVRETQYF	TGTGCCAGCAGTTTGGGGGGGAGGGTACGGGAGACCCAGTACTTC
TRBV18	TRBJ1-2	.	.	CASSPRREGGYTF	TGTGCCAGCTCACCACGGAGGGAGGGCGGCTACACCTTC
TRBV7-9	TRBJ2-5	.	.	CASSRTQETQYF	TGTGCCAGCAGCCGTACACAAGAGACCCAGTACTTC
TRBV19	TRBJ2-2	.	TRBD1	CASSIAAGGDTGELFF	TGTGCCAGTAGTATTGCGGCAGGGGGAGACACCGGGGAGCTGTTTTTT
TRBV27	TRBJ2-3	.	.	CASSRLRTSPYTQYF	TGTGCCAGCAGTCGCCTCAGGACATCCCCGTATACGCAGTATTTT
TRBV7-2	TRBJ2-7	.	TRBD1	CASSVFGTGVDEQYF	TGTGCCAGCAGCGTCTTCGGGACAGGGGTCGACGAGCAGTACTTC
TRBV7-2	TRBJ2-3	.	TRBD1	CASSLQGASDTQYF	TGTGCCAGCAGCCTACAGGGGGCCTCAGATACGCAGTATTTT
TRBV6-1	TRBJ1-5	.	TRBD1	CASSAWTGINQPQHF	TGTGCCAGCAGTGCTTGGACAGGGATTAATCAGCCCCAGCATTTT
TRBV28	TRBJ2-7	.	.	CASSPQGLEQYF	TGTGCCAGCAGCCCTCAGGGGCTCGAGCAGTACTTC
TRBV7-2	TRBJ1-4	.	TRBD1	CASSRDRGRNEKLFF	TGTGCCAGCAGCCGGGACAGGGGGAGGAATGAAAAACTGTTTTTT
TRBV7-3	TRBJ1-6	.	.	CASSATVVTPLHF	TGTGCCAGCAGCGCCACGGTAGTGACACCCCTCCACTTT
TRBV6-1	TRBJ1-2	.	.	CASSGQGTTRIGYTF	TGTGCCAGCAGTGGGCAGGGGACAACCCGGATTGGCTACACCTTC
TRBV9	TRBJ2-7	.	TRBD2	CASSPTASGAYEQYF	TGTGCCAGCAGCCCGACGGCTAGCGGGGCTTACGAGCAGTACTTC
TRBV7-2	TRBJ2-3	.	TRBD2	CASSPGLARIKNTQYF	TGTGCCAGCAGCCCGGGACTAGCTCGGATCAAGAATACGCAGTATTTT
TRBV6-1	TRBJ2-7	.	TRBD1	CASSEYSDRTYYEQYF	TGTGCCAGCAGTGAATACTCGGACAGGACATACTACGAGCAGTACTTC
TRBV18	TRBJ1-1	.	.	CASSPLGGTNTEAFF	TGTGCCAGCTCACCACTTGGAGGGACGAACACTGAAGCTTTCTTT
TRBV11-1	TRBJ1-6	.	.	CASSWTLYNSPLHF	TGTGCCAGCAGCTGGACACTCTATAATTCACCCCTCCACTTT
TRBV10-2	TRBJ2-7	.	TRBD1	CASSGTGSIYEQYF	TGCGCCAGCAGTGGGACAGGTTCCATCTACGAGCAGTACTTC
TRBV5-1	TRBJ2-5	.	.	CASSFSQVGETQYF	TGCGCCAGCAGCTTCTCACAGGTCGGCGAGACCCAGTACTTC
TRBV23-1	TRBJ2-7	.	.	CASSQDYTGPPSFYEQYF	TGCGCCAGCAGTCAAGATTACACAGGGCCTCCTAGCTTCTACGAGCAGTACTTC
TRBV7-3	TRBJ2-7	.	.	CASSLKRGEQYF	TGTGCCAGCAGCTTAAAGCGAGGCGAGCAGTACTTC